This T cell receptor (beta chain) comes out of a study of blood T cell repertoires in COVID-19. Study-wide context: The samples span acute and convalescent COVID-19 from the United States, Italy and Spain.

This study enrolled people aged 18 to 89 from approximately 25 US geographic areas. The CDR3 extends over 11 amino acids. V was trimmed by 7 bases and J by 5 bases, leaving 12 bases between them. In germline, CDR1 is SQVTM, CDR2 ANQGSEA. Sequencing used immunoSEQ multiplex PCR; TCRdb keeps in-frame clones, though not all of them. The profile covers around 230,000 clones, with under 90% appearing a single time and 3.5% to 4% taken by the ten largest. The specimen sequenced was PBMCs or T cells enriched from blood (not recorded which). The origin of this receptor is a woman aged 25-40 years with acute COVID-19. The V gene is TRBV29-1, the J gene TRBJ2-7; D call uncertain. This CDR3 reads CSGGGPDEQYF. CDR3 coding DNA: TGCAGCGGTGGCGGCCCCGACGAGCAGTACTTC.